Shown below are 13 T cell receptor beta chains from a single sample sequenced in a study of T cell responses to AZD1222 COVID-19 vaccine. Assay used: immunoSEQ multiplex PCR; TCRdb lists only in-frame clones, some missing. Among about 56,000 clones, 70% to 90% were seen once, and the ten largest hold less than 15%. The material was peripheral blood, obtained on day 0 of AZD1222 vaccination. These TCRs come from an adult in good health.

In its sample, this clone ranks as medium-sized. The chain carries TRBV28 and TRBJ2-2, with 15 positions matching TRBD2. V shed 0 bases and J 4 bases; nucleotides not matched to a gene: 12. Germline values: CDR1 MDHEN, CDR2 SYDVKM. The CDR3 covers 21 residues. DNA of the CDR3: TGTGCCAGCAGTTTATGGCGGACTAGCGGGGGGGCTTCCCCGCGCACCGGGGAGCTGTTTTTT. Its translation is CASSLWRTSGGASPRTGELFF.

This clone is a singleton in its sample. V and J are TRBV19 and TRBJ1-6; possible D gene TRBD1, 6 bases. The CDR3 spans 15 residues. V gave up 3 bases and J gave up 4 bases, with 10 bases separating them. Germline-derived CDR1 and CDR2 are LNHDA and SQIVND (reference sequence). CDR3 in DNA: TGTGCCAGTAGTATTGGGGGCAGTTATAATTCACCCCTCCACTTT. This codes for CASSIGGSYNSPLHF.

The CDR3 sequence is CASSRQGGSPLHF. The CDR3 DNA sequence: TGTGCCAGCAGTAGACAGGGCGGATCACCCCTCCACTTT. The chain employs TRBV27 and TRBJ1-6; 7 bases align to TRBD1. J was trimmed by 10 bases and V by 5 bases; bases with no gene match: 5. Germline V gene data show CDR1 as MNHEY and CDR2 as SMNVEV (reference sequence). The CDR3 runs 13 residues.

V gene TRBV28 combines with J gene TRBJ2-2; maybe TRBD1 (5 bases). The V end was cut by 3 bases, the J end by 1 base, with 24 bases between. The germline gives CDR1 MDHEN, CDR2 SYDVKM. The CDR3 runs 20 residues. CDR3 coding DNA: TGTGCCAGCAGTTTGCCTTACAGGCCAGTTTCGGCGAAGAACACCGGGGAGCTGTTTTTT. Translating it yields CASSLPYRPVSAKNTGELFF.

The count of this clone is one. The CDR3 nucleotides are TGTGCCAGTAGTATGGGGACAGGGGGCGAGCAGTACTTC. Protein sequence: CASSMGTGGEQYF. This chain connects TRBV19 to TRBJ2-7, with 11 nucleotides matching TRBD1. The length of the CDR3 is 13 residues. The V gene's germline CDR1 is LNHDA and CDR2 SQIVND (reference sequence). Unmatched junction bases numbered 1, after V lost 3 bases and J lost 6 bases.

V is TRBV7-2 and J is TRBJ1-5; possible D gene TRBD1, 6 bases. The CDR3 totals 16 residues. Trimming shortened V by 3 bases and J by 6 bases, and 18 bases separated the two germline ends. Germline V CDR1 and CDR2: SGHTA, FQGNSA. For the CDR3, the DNA is TGTGCCAGCAGCTTGGACAGTGTGGCGGGTAGTCAGCCCCAGCATTTT. It translates to CASSLDSVAGSQPQHF. The variable domain in full, completed from reference TRBV7-2 and TRBJ1-5, reads GAGVSQSPSNKVTEKGKDVELRCDPISGHTALYWYRQSLGQGLEFLIYFQGNSAPDKSGLPSDRFSAERTGGSVSTLTIQRTQQEDSAVYLCASSLDSVAGSQPQHFGDGTRLSIL.

The V call is TRBV7-9, the J call TRBJ2-7, with 11 bases fitting TRBD1. Unmatched junction bases numbered 2, after V lost 1 base and J lost 0 bases. Germline V lookup: CDR1 SEHNR, CDR2 FQNEAQ (reference sequence). This CDR3 contains 16 residues. The CDR3 is CASSLGDRGISYEQYF. The DNA for the CDR3 is TGTGCCAGCAGCTTAGGGGACAGGGGGATCTCCTACGAGCAGTACTTC. The full variable domain, completed using reference TRBV7-9 and TRBJ2-7, is DTGVSQNPRHKITKRGQNVTFRCDPISEHNRLYWYRQTLGQGPEFLTYFQNEAQLEKSRLLSDRFSAERPKGSFSTLEIQRTEQGDSAMYLCASSLGDRGISYEQYFGPGTRLTVT.

This sequence joins TRBV7-9 and TRBJ1-4; no firm D call. The CDR3 extends over 13 amino acids. Germline loops: CDR1 SEHNR, CDR2 FQNEAQ (reference sequence). Trimming took 5 bases from V and 5 from J, leaving 9 bases between them. CDR3 region: CASSPYTNEKLFF. The CDR3 DNA is TGTGCCAGCAGCCCCTATACAAATGAAAAACTGTTTTTT.

The V call is TRBV6-4, the J call TRBJ2-2; perhaps D is TRBD1 or TRBD2 (5 bases each). CDR3 length: 13 residues. Germline CDR1 reads MRHNA; CDR2 reads SNTAGT. The V and J ends lost 3 bases and 7 bases respectively, with 9 bases between them. The chain's CDR3 is CASSEGTVGELFF. As DNA, the CDR3 is TGTGCCAGCAGTGAAGGGACGGTCGGGGAGCTGTTTTTT.

The gene calls are TRBV6-2 or TRBV6-3 and TRBJ1-1; no definite D call. V was clipped by 0 bases and J by 1 base, with 12 bases between them. This CDR3 spans 16 amino acids. CDR1 is MNHEY and CDR2 is SVGEGT in the germline V gene. Written as DNA, the CDR3 is TGTGCCAGCAGTTACTCACCCGACCGACCGAACACTGAAGCTTTCTTT. This translates into CASSYSPDRPNTEAFF.

The chain joins TRBV18 to TRBJ2-7; 9 nucleotides line up with TRBD1. This CDR3 spans 14 amino acids. CDR1 and CDR2 from the germline V gene are KGHSH and LQKENI. V lost 3 bases and J lost 4; bases outside the gene matches: 4. DNA for the CDR3: TGTGCCAGCTCACCCGGACAGGGGAGATACGAGCAGTACTTC. Translation gives CASSPGQGRYEQYF. The whole variable domain, filled in from reference TRBV18 and TRBJ2-7, reads NAGVMQNPRHLVRRRGQEARLRCSPMKGHSHVYWYRQLPEEGLKFMVYLQKENIIDESGMPKERFSAEFPKEGPSILRIQQVVRGDSAAYFCASSPGQGRYEQYFGPGTRLTVT.

This chain links TRBV28 with TRBJ2-5, with D unresolved. Trimming left V 3 bases short and J 1 base short, with 12 bases between. CDR3 size: 15 residues. The germline V gene has CDR1 MDHEN and CDR2 SYDVKM. The CDR3 reads CASSFPFGSQETQYF. CDR3 nucleotides: TGTGCCAGCAGTTTCCCTTTTGGCAGCCAAGAGACCCAGTACTTC.

This clone has only a few counts. J is TRBJ1-1 and V is TRBV4-1, with unresolved D. The germline V and J ends were trimmed by 11 bases and 13 bases, with 23 bases remaining between them. This CDR3 region has 12 residues. Germline V gene data show CDR1 as MGHRA and CDR2 as YSYEKL. The CDR3 coding sequence is TGCGCCTCCACCAGTCCCTCAGGAGGCGGTTTCTTT. Encoded protein: CASTSPSGGGFF.